The present T cell receptor (beta chain) was sequenced within a study of blood T cell repertoires in COVID-19. Study at large: T cells, B-cell-depleted T cells, or PBMCs provided the cDNA or gDNA that served as material.

Libraries were prepared by immunoSEQ multiplex PCR; TCRdb keeps only in-frame clonotypes and omits some of them. The table shows a few hundred thousand clones, with 70% to 90% occurring only once. Adults between roughly 18 and 90 years of age took part from 20 to 25 US areas. Grouping used clinical history reported by participants in a survey and questionnaire. Cohort 3 donors counted as recovered after two negative PCRs, clearance, or resolved symptoms. V was cut by 6 bases and J by 3 bases, with 15 bases left in between. From germline, CDR1 is MNHEY and CDR2 SMNVEV (reference sequence). This CDR3 contains 14 residues.

The sequenced sample was PBMCs or T cells enriched from blood (not recorded which). This clonotype was obtained from a man in his thirties or forties who had recovered from COVID-19. The chain joins TRBV27 to TRBJ2-7, with D perhaps TRBD2 (5 bases). CDR3 region: CASSYRTRDYEQYF. The DNA of the CDR3 is TGTGCCAGCAGCTATAGAACCCGGGACTACGAGCAGTACTTC.